These T cell receptor beta chains were read from a single sample in a study of early T cells in non-severe SARS-CoV-2 infection. From the 5' RACE reads, TCRdb called clonotypes with MiXCR, one entry per CDR3 protein. The repertoire holds about 50,000 distinct CDR3 sequences, with 8% to 10% as singletons. The specimen was whole blood. Source of these receptors: an adult who was a healthcare worker with PCR-confirmed SARS-CoV-2 infection or an uninfected control (not recorded which). CDR3s include the opening cysteine and the closing phenylalanine or tryptophan. Each record gives: clone size, V gene, J gene, D gene, CDR3 protein, CDR3 DNA. D genes are given only for firm matches. A clone size is listed for some rows: how often the clone was seen (once, few, many), or a class if it is expanded.

-	TRBV13	TRBJ1-1	TRBD1	CASSERGQGFTEAFF	TGTGCCAGCAGCGAGAGGGGACAGGGATTCACTGAAGCTTTCTTT
few	TRBV11-2	TRBJ2-7	-	CASSPGRTIYEQYF	TGTGCCAGCAGCCCTGGACGAACGATCTACGAGCAGTACTTC
-	TRBV29-1	TRBJ2-2	-	CSAERTSSGTGELFF	TGCAGCGCCGAGAGGACATCTTCAGGCACCGGGGAGCTGTTTTTT
-	TRBV27	TRBJ2-5	-	CASSLRSSTLQETQYF	TGTGCCAGCAGTTTGAGAAGCAGTACCCTACAAGAGACCCAGTACTTC
few	TRBV27	TRBJ2-3	-	CASSLQPPPVDTQYF	TGTGCCAGCAGTCTGCAGCCTCCGCCGGTAGATACGCAGTATTTT
many	TRBV7-9	TRBJ2-1	-	CASSHVSHEQFF	TGTGCCAGCAGCCACGTGTCCCATGAGCAGTTCTTC
few	TRBV5-1	TRBJ2-1	-	CASSGDVNEQFF	TGCGCCAGCAGCGGGGACGTCAATGAGCAGTTCTTC
few	TRBV4-1	TRBJ2-7	-	CASSRSTASYEQYF	TGCGCCAGCAGCCGATCAACGGCCTCCTACGAGCAGTACTTC
few	TRBV7-9	TRBJ1-5	-	CASSSTDQPQHF	TGTGCCAGCAGCTCGACAGATCAGCCCCAGCATTTT
many	TRBV19	TRBJ2-1	TRBD2	CASKPSGIGYNEQFF	TGTGCCAGTAAACCCAGCGGGATCGGCTACAATGAGCAGTTCTTC
many	TRBV29-1	TRBJ2-6	-	CSVEQSSGANVLTF	TGCAGCGTTGAGCAGAGCTCTGGGGCCAACGTCCTGACTTTC
many	TRBV25-1	TRBJ2-1	TRBD2	CASSERREGRYNEQFF	TGTGCCAGCAGTGAACGGCGGGAGGGCCGTTACAATGAGCAGTTCTTC
few	TRBV7-2	TRBJ2-1	-	CASSVGGGGEQFF	TGTGCCAGCAGCGTAGGTGGGGGGGGCGAGCAGTTCTTC
many	TRBV29-1	TRBJ2-3	-	CSVDAPTDTQYF	TGCAGCGTTGACGCCCCCACAGATACGCAGTATTTT
-	TRBV28	TRBJ2-2	TRBD2	CASRVAGGVGELFF	TGTGCCAGCAGAGTAGCGGGAGGGGTCGGGGAGCTGTTTTTT
-	TRBV6-6	TRBJ2-5	-	CASSYSLVGQETQYF	TGTGCCAGCAGTTACTCCCTAGTAGGTCAAGAGACCCAGTACTTC